This section outlines one T cell receptor (beta chain) sequence together with its context. This CDR3 has 13 residues. Looked up from germline, CDR1 is WNHNN and CDR2 is SYGVQD (reference sequence). Trimming took off 6 bases at V and 5 bases at J, with 13 bases between the two ends. The data were obtained in a study of blood T cell repertoires in COVID-19. Study details: Both acute and convalescent COVID-19 samples were obtained from the United States, Italy and Spain.

Produced via immunoSEQ multiplex PCR; TCRdb's table is partial and in-frame only. The data contain a few hundred thousand clones, approximately 91% of them singletons. Recruited during active infection, patients (from Seattle) were subsequently followed longitudinally. The source material was peripheral blood. This receptor was identified in a person in their late teens or twenties with COVID-19, enrolled during active disease. The chain joins TRBV10-1 to TRBJ2-5; the D gene is possibly TRBD2 (5 bases). CDR3 in DNA: TGCGCCAGCAGCTCGGGATTCCAGGAGACCCAGTACTTC. Translated, it gives CASSSGFQETQYF.